The rows below give T cell receptor beta chains drawn from one sample of a study of CD8 T cells in Susac syndrome. A single record per CDR3 protein comes from TCRdb applying MiXCR to the immunoSEQ multiplex PCR reads. The sample holds 150,000 to 160,000 distinct CDR3 sequences, 95% to 96% seen once. Sample: CD8+ T cells from PBMCs. The receptors were sampled from a human donor with multiple sclerosis. Each CDR3 is given with its conserved first and last residue. A D gene is named only where the DNA matches it firmly. Rows may omit the clone size; those that give it use once, few, many or a size class.

J gene: TRBJ1-5; D gene: .; clone size: .; V gene: TRBV5-4; CDR3 DNA: TGTGCCAGCAGCTTTGAGGGCTACGGGCAGCCCCAGCATTTT; CDR3 protein: CASSFEGYGQPQHF
J gene: TRBJ2-7; D gene: .; clone size: .; V gene: TRBV14; CDR3 DNA: TGTGCCAGCAGCCTTGGGGCAGGGGCCTTCTACGAGCAGTACTTC; CDR3 protein: CASSLGAGAFYEQYF
J gene: TRBJ2-3; D gene: .; clone size: .; V gene: TRBV7-9; CDR3 DNA: TGTGCCGTTTTGCTGGGGGTTGAGACGCAGTATTTT; CDR3 protein: CAVLLGVETQYF
J gene: TRBJ2-5; D gene: .; clone size: once; V gene: TRBV20-1; CDR3 DNA: TGCAGTGCTAGAGGAGGCCCCAAGGAGACCCAGTACTTC; CDR3 protein: CSARGGPKETQYF
J gene: TRBJ2-5; D gene: .; clone size: .; V gene: TRBV7-9; CDR3 DNA: TGTGCCAGCAGCCCGACAGAGGACCAAGAGACCCAGTACTTC; CDR3 protein: CASSPTEDQETQYF
J gene: TRBJ1-1; D gene: .; clone size: .; V gene: TRBV4-1; CDR3 DNA: TGCGCCAGCACCCTGGGCAGAGAGATGAACACTGAAGCTTTCTTT; CDR3 protein: CASTLGREMNTEAFF
J gene: TRBJ2-5; D gene: TRBD2; clone size: .; V gene: TRBV2; CDR3 DNA: TGTGCCAGCAAGAAGGTAGCGGGGAAGTACCAAGAGACCCAGTACTTC; CDR3 protein: CASKKVAGKYQETQYF
J gene: TRBJ2-5; D gene: TRBD2; clone size: .; V gene: TRBV27; CDR3 DNA: TGTGCCAGCAGGCCCCCCGGGACTAGCATAGAGACCCAGTACTTC; CDR3 protein: CASRPPGTSIETQYF
J gene: TRBJ2-7; D gene: TRBD1; clone size: .; V gene: TRBV2; CDR3 DNA: TGTGCCAGCATCGGACAGGATCTCTACGAGCAGTACTTC; CDR3 protein: CASIGQDLYEQYF
J gene: TRBJ2-3; D gene: .; clone size: .; V gene: TRBV9; CDR3 DNA: TGTGCCAGCAGCGTAGGCGTGGGCCTAACAGATACGCAGTATTTT; CDR3 protein: CASSVGVGLTDTQYF
J gene: TRBJ1-4; D gene: .; clone size: .; V gene: TRBV2; CDR3 DNA: TGTGCCAGCAGTGAGGGGACCGCCACTAATGAAAAACTGTTTTTT; CDR3 protein: CASSEGTATNEKLFF
J gene: TRBJ2-7; D gene: .; clone size: .; V gene: TRBV12-3/TRBV12-4; CDR3 DNA: TGTGCCAGCAGTTTCGTTTCATCGGTCCACGAGCAGTACTTC; CDR3 protein: CASSFVSSVHEQYF
J gene: TRBJ2-7; D gene: .; clone size: .; V gene: TRBV12-3/TRBV12-4; CDR3 DNA: TGTGCCAGCAGTGGAGGAGGAAACGAGCAGTACTTC; CDR3 protein: CASSGGGNEQYF
J gene: TRBJ1-5; D gene: .; clone size: .; V gene: TRBV30; CDR3 DNA: TGTGCCTGGACCAGAGAGTACAGCAATCAGCCCCAGCATTTT; CDR3 protein: CAWTREYSNQPQHF
J gene: TRBJ1-5; D gene: TRBD1; clone size: .; V gene: TRBV6-1; CDR3 DNA: TGTGCCAGCGTAACGCACAGGGGACTAAATCAGCCCCAGCATTTT; CDR3 protein: CASVTHRGLNQPQHF
J gene: TRBJ1-1; D gene: .; clone size: once; V gene: TRBV5-1; CDR3 DNA: TGCGCCAGCAGCTTTAGGTGGGGAACTGAAGCTTTCTTT; CDR3 protein: CASSFRWGTEAFF
J gene: TRBJ1-6; D gene: .; clone size: .; V gene: TRBV4-2; CDR3 DNA: TGTGCCAGCAGTCAATACCCCGGGACAATTACGGCCCTCCACTTT; CDR3 protein: CASSQYPGTITALHF
J gene: TRBJ2-7; D gene: TRBD1; clone size: .; V gene: TRBV6-5; CDR3 DNA: TGTGCCAGCACTCTGGGACAGGGATGGACCTACGAGCAGTACTTC; CDR3 protein: CASTLGQGWTYEQYF
J gene: TRBJ2-1; D gene: .; clone size: .; V gene: TRBV12-3/TRBV12-4; CDR3 DNA: TGTGCCAGCAGGAGCAGTCGGAGTGAGCAGTTCTTC; CDR3 protein: CASRSSRSEQFF
J gene: TRBJ2-1; D gene: .; clone size: .; V gene: TRBV2; CDR3 DNA: TGTGCCAGCCGGGGTGGATTTGAGCAGTTCTTC; CDR3 protein: CASRGGFEQFF
J gene: TRBJ1-3; D gene: .; clone size: .; V gene: TRBV9; CDR3 DNA: TGTGCCAGCAGCGTAGGACAGACCTCTGGAAACACCATATATTTT; CDR3 protein: CASSVGQTSGNTIYF
J gene: TRBJ2-5; D gene: TRBD2; clone size: .; V gene: TRBV27; CDR3 DNA: TGTGCCAGCAGTTTAGTGGGGGGGTCGCAAGAGACCCAGTACTTC; CDR3 protein: CASSLVGGSQETQYF
J gene: TRBJ2-1; D gene: .; clone size: once; V gene: TRBV7-9; CDR3 DNA: TGTGCCAGCAGCCGGGCAGCTAATGAGCAGTTCTTC; CDR3 protein: CASSRAANEQFF
J gene: TRBJ1-1; D gene: .; clone size: .; V gene: TRBV28; CDR3 DNA: TGTGCCAGCAGTTTACGGGCCAGCCACACTGAAGCTTTCTTT; CDR3 protein: CASSLRASHTEAFF
J gene: TRBJ1-1; D gene: .; clone size: .; V gene: TRBV29-1; CDR3 DNA: TGCAGCGTTGAAGATCCCAGGGGATCGAACACTGAAGCTTTCTTT; CDR3 protein: CSVEDPRGSNTEAFF
J gene: TRBJ2-2; D gene: TRBD2; clone size: .; V gene: TRBV11-2; CDR3 DNA: TGTGCCAGCAGCGGAGCTAGCGGGGGGTCCACCGGGGAGCTGTTTTTT; CDR3 protein: CASSGASGGSTGELFF
J gene: TRBJ2-7; D gene: TRBD1; clone size: .; V gene: TRBV11-2; CDR3 DNA: TGTGCCAGCAGCTTAGATTTTGGGACAGGGTTCTCCTACGAGCAGTACTTC; CDR3 protein: CASSLDFGTGFSYEQYF
J gene: TRBJ2-1; D gene: .; clone size: .; V gene: TRBV7-9; CDR3 DNA: TGTGCCAGCAGCTTAGTCCGCAGCAATGAGCAGTTCTTC; CDR3 protein: CASSLVRSNEQFF
J gene: TRBJ1-2; D gene: .; clone size: .; V gene: TRBV3-1; CDR3 DNA: TGTGCCAGCAGCCAAGATCTTTCTGGTGGCTACACCTTC; CDR3 protein: CASSQDLSGGYTF
J gene: TRBJ2-7; D gene: TRBD1; clone size: .; V gene: TRBV7-9; CDR3 DNA: TGTGCCAGCAGCTTAGGGTTCGGGACAGAGGCCTACGAGCAGTACTTC; CDR3 protein: CASSLGFGTEAYEQYF
J gene: TRBJ1-2; D gene: .; clone size: .; V gene: TRBV7-9; CDR3 DNA: TGTGCCAGCGCAGGGAACTATGGCTACACCTTC; CDR3 protein: CASAGNYGYTF
J gene: TRBJ2-1; D gene: .; clone size: once; V gene: TRBV29-1; CDR3 DNA: TGCAGCGTCCTCGGACAGCATGAGCAGTTCTTC; CDR3 protein: CSVLGQHEQFF
J gene: TRBJ1-2; D gene: .; clone size: .; V gene: TRBV29-1; CDR3 DNA: TGCAGCGTTGGTCCCGTGATGGGCTACACCTTC; CDR3 protein: CSVGPVMGYTF
J gene: TRBJ2-2; D gene: .; clone size: .; V gene: TRBV9; CDR3 DNA: TGTGCCAGCAGTAGGGATGGCGGGGACCTCACCGGGGAGCTGTTTTTT; CDR3 protein: CASSRDGGDLTGELFF
J gene: TRBJ2-7; D gene: .; clone size: .; V gene: TRBV19; CDR3 DNA: TGTGCCAGTAGTCCGGGGCCCCTCTACGAGCAGTACTTC; CDR3 protein: CASSPGPLYEQYF
J gene: TRBJ2-3; D gene: TRBD2; clone size: once; V gene: TRBV4-2; CDR3 DNA: TGTGCCAGCAGCCAAGAAGGAGGGACTAGCGGGACCCGAAATACGCAGTATTTT; CDR3 protein: CASSQEGGTSGTRNTQYF
J gene: TRBJ1-2; D gene: .; clone size: .; V gene: TRBV30; CDR3 DNA: TGTGCCTCCAAAGGGACGGGGGCTAGCTATGGCTACACCTTC; CDR3 protein: CASKGTGASYGYTF
J gene: TRBJ1-1; D gene: TRBD1; clone size: .; V gene: TRBV29-1; CDR3 DNA: TGCAGCGTAAAGACAGGGCTGGGGACTGAAGCTTTCTTT; CDR3 protein: CSVKTGLGTEAFF
J gene: TRBJ2-2; D gene: .; clone size: .; V gene: TRBV9; CDR3 DNA: TGTGCCAGCAGCGCCTCTGACGCCGGGGAGCTGTTTTTT; CDR3 protein: CASSASDAGELFF
J gene: TRBJ2-5; D gene: .; clone size: .; V gene: TRBV9; CDR3 DNA: TGTGCCAGCAGCGTAGGACAGGCGTCCAGGGAGACCCAGTACTTC; CDR3 protein: CASSVGQASRETQYF
J gene: TRBJ1-1; D gene: .; clone size: once; V gene: TRBV29-1; CDR3 DNA: TGCAGCGTTGATCCCCCAATGTTAGGGGGCACTGAAGCTTTCTTT; CDR3 protein: CSVDPPMLGGTEAFF
J gene: TRBJ2-3; D gene: .; clone size: .; V gene: TRBV12-3/TRBV12-4; CDR3 DNA: TGTGCCAGCAGTTTAGCCAGGGGAGGGACAGATACGCAGTATTTT; CDR3 protein: CASSLARGGTDTQYF
J gene: TRBJ2-5; D gene: .; clone size: .; V gene: TRBV20-1; CDR3 DNA: TGCAGTGCTAGAGATCTCGGCCAGGCGGAGACCCAGTACTTC; CDR3 protein: CSARDLGQAETQYF